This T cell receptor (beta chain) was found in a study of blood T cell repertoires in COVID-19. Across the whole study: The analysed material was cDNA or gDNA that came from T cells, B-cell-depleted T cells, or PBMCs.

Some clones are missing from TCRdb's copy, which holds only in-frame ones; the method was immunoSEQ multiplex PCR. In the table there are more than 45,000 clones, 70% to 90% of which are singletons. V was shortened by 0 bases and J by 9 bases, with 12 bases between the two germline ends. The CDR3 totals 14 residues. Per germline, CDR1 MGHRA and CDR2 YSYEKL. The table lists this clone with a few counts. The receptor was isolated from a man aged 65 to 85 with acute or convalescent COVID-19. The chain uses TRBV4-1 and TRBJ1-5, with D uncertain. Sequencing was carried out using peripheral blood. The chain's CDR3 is CASSQDAGIMPQHF. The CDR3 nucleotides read TGCGCCAGCAGCCAAGATGCCGGGATAATGCCCCAGCATTTT.